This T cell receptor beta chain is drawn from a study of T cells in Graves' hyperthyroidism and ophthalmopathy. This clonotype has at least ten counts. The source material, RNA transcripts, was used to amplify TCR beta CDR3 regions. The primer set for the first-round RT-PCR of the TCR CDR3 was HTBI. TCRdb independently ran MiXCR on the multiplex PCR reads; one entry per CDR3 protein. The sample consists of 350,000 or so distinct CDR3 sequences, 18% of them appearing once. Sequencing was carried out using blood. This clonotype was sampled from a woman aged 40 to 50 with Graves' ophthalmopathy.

In DNA form, the CDR3 reads TGTGCCAGCAGACCGGGACGGTACTCTGGAAACACCATATATTTT. It yields the protein CASRPGRYSGNTIYF. The V gene is TRBV28, the J gene TRBJ1-3; D possibly corresponds to TRBD1 (5 bases). This CDR3 region has 15 residues. Trimming stripped 6 bases from V and 0 bases from J, with 12 bases between. CDR1 is MDHEN, CDR2 SYDVKM, per germline.